Below are 9 T cell receptor beta chains sequenced from a single sample in a study of T cells after yellow fever vaccination (dated by TCRdb to the late 2010s). Receptor libraries were prepared by 5' RACE. The reads were generated on an Illumina HiSeq 2500. TCRdb reprocessed the public reads (quality trimming at Q25 with fastp, clone calling with MiXCR) and kept in-frame beta chains. Merged by CDR3 protein, the rows form single entries marked with the most common genes and DNA. Within this sample are hundreds of thousands of distinct CDR3 sequences, with about a sixth of them counted one time only. The ten largest clones capture around 15% of the sample. The label giving this sample's treatment or condition can be read as: live attenuated yellow fever vaccine strain. Sequencing was performed on PBMCs, taken 5 days after the first yellow fever vaccination. The receptors here all came from a man between 18 and 35 years old who received the YFV17D yellow fever vaccine.

The gene calls are TRBV5-6 and TRBJ2-1; TRBD1 agrees at 8 bases. Germline CDR1 is SGHDT and CDR2 is YYEEEE. This CDR3 region has 14 residues. Germline trimming cut 5 bases from V and 10 bases from J; bases unmatched to any gene: 11. CDR3 bases: TGTGCCAGCAGATCCGTGACAGGGGAGGAGGAGCAGTTCTTC. It encodes CASRSVTGEEEQFF.

The chain is built from TRBV2 and TRBJ2-1; D not resolved. V lost 2 bases to trimming and J lost 11 bases, with 7 bases between them. The CDR3 covers 11 residues. Germline V gives CDR1 SNHLY, CDR2 FYNNEI. CDR3 DNA: TGTGCCAGCAGTGAAATGAGTAAGCAGTTCTTC. Its translation: CASSEMSKQFF.

This chain joins TRBV12-3 or TRBV12-4 and TRBJ1-2; 9 bases are a match to TRBD1. There are 15 residues in the CDR3. Unmatched junction bases numbered 6, after V lost 2 bases and J lost 5 bases. In nucleotides, the CDR3 is TGTGCCAGCAGTTTAAGACAGGGGGGACCTTATGGCTACACCTTC. Protein sequence: CASSLRQGGPYGYTF.

This clonotype was counted only a few times. This chain joins TRBV3-1 and TRBJ1-6, with no clear D. The length of the CDR3 is 14 residues. V dropped 0 bases and J dropped 4 bases, with 4 bases sitting between them. Germline-derived CDR1 and CDR2 are LGHDT and YNNKEL (reference sequence). CDR3 sequence: CASSQEGYNSPLHF. The CDR3 DNA reads as TGTGCCAGCAGCCAAGAGGGGTATAATTCACCCCTCCACTTT. Variable domain in full (rest from reference TRBV3-1 and TRBJ1-6): DTAVSQTPKYLVTQMGNDKSIKCEQNLGHDTMYWYKQDSKKFLKIMFSYNNKELIINETVPNRFSPKSPDKAHLNLHINSLELGDSAVYFCASSQEGYNSPLHFGNGTRLTVT.

The DNA for the CDR3 is TGCGCCAGCAGCTTGGAATCTAGCGGGGGGGCCCGGGAGCAGTACTTC. This codes for CASSLESSGGAREQYF. The chain uses TRBV5-1 and TRBJ2-7, with 12 bases fitting TRBD2. The CDR3 contains 16 residues. V shed 0 bases, J shed 7 bases, and the junction held 8 bases outside the gene matches. From germline, CDR1 is SGHRS and CDR2 YFSETQ.

In this sample, this clonotype turned up a few times. The CDR3 reads CASNPYRVSELNQPQHF. DNA of the CDR3: TGTGCCAGCAACCCTTACAGGGTGTCGGAACTCAATCAGCCCCAGCATTTT. The J gene is TRBJ1-5, the V gene TRBV27; a weak D match, TRBD1 (6 bases). V lost 7 bases, J lost 3 bases, and 22 bases lay in between. This CDR3 contains 17 residues. CDR1 is MNHEY, CDR2 SMNVEV, per germline (reference sequence).

This rearrangement joins TRBV9 to TRBJ2-7; 8 bases fit TRBD1. J gave up 10 bases and V 1 base, and 7 bases lay outside the gene matches. The CDR3 is 13 amino acids. CDR1 is SGDLS and CDR2 is YYNGEE in the germline V gene. In DNA, the CDR3 is TGTGCCAGCAGCGTAAACCCGGGACAGGTACAGTACTTC. Protein: CASSVNPGQVQYF.

The chain's CDR3 is CASRGSAGKETQYF. The DNA of the CDR3 is TGTGCCAGCAGGGGATCAGCAGGGAAAGAGACCCAGTACTTC. The chain carries TRBV6-1 and TRBJ2-5, with TRBD1 as a possible D gene (5 bases). Germline CDR1 MNHNS, CDR2 SASEGT. Trimming left V 6 bases short and J 3 bases short, with 14 bases between. The CDR3 extends over 14 amino acids.

This clonotype was counted ten times or more. This chain joins TRBV5-6 and TRBJ2-5, with 11 bases that match TRBD2. CDR1 is SGHDT, CDR2 YYEEEE, per germline. The V and J ends lost 0 bases and 5 bases, in that order; junction bases with no gene match: 3. The CDR3 loop spans 15 amino acids. CDR3 protein: CASSLASGGFETQYF. CDR3 nucleotides: TGTGCCAGCAGCTTGGCTAGCGGGGGGTTCGAGACCCAGTACTTC.